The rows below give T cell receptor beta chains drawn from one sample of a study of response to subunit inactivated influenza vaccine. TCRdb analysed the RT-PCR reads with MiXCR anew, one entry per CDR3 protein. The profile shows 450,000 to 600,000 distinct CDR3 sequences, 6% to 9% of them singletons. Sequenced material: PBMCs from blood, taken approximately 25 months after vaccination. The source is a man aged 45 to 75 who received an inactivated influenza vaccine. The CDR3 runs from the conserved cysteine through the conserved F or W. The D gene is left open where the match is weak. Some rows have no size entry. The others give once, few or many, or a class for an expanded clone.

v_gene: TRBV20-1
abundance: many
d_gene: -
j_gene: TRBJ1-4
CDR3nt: TGCAGTGCCCGAAACTTGGGTGAAAAACTGTTTTTT
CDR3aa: CSARNLGEKLFF

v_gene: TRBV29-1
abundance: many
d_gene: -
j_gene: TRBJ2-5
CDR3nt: TGCAGCGCCTTTCGAGAAGGGATTGTAGAGACCCAGTACTTC
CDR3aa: CSAFREGIVETQYF

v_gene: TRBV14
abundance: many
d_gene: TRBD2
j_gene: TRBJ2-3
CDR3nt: TGTGCCAGCAGCCAAGTGCGGGGGTACAACACAGATACGCAGTATTTT
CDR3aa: CASSQVRGYNTDTQYF

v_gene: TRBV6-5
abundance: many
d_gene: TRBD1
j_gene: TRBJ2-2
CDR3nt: TGTGCCAGCAGTCTACTGGGACAGCCGGATCCCGGGGAGCTGTTTTTT
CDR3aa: CASSLLGQPDPGELFF

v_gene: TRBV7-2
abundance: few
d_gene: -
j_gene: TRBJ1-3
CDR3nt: TGTGCCAGCAGCCCCCCGGGCAGGGCTGGAAACACCATATATTTT
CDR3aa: CASSPPGRAGNTIYF

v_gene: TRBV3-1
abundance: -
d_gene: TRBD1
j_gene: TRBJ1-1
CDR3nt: TGTGCCAGCAGCCAGGGACCCCTGGACAGGGGCACTGAAGCTTTCTTT
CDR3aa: CASSQGPLDRGTEAFF

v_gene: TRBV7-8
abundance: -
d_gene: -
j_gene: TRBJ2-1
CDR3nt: TGTGCCAGCAGCCCCAGGGAAGGGAAAAATGAGCAGTTCTTC
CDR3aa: CASSPREGKNEQFF

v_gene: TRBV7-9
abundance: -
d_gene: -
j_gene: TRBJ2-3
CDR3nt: TGTGCCAGCAGCAAATGGACAGATACGCAGTATTTT
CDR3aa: CASSKWTDTQYF

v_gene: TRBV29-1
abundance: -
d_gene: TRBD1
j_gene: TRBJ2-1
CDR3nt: TGCAGCGTTGACAGGACAGGGGGTTACAATGAGCAGTTCTTC
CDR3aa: CSVDRTGGYNEQFF

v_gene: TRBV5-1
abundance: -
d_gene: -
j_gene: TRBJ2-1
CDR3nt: TGCGCCAGCAGCGTACCTCTCGCAGACGAGCAGTTCTTC
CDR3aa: CASSVPLADEQFF

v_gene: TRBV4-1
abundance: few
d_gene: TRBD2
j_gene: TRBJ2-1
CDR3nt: TGCGCCAGCACCCAACACCGGGGGGGCCACAATGAGCAGTTCTTC
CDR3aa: CASTQHRGGHNEQFF

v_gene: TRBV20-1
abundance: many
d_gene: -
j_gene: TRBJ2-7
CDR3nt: TGCAGTGCTAGTAACGGGAACTCCTACGAGCAGTACTTC
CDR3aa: CSASNGNSYEQYF

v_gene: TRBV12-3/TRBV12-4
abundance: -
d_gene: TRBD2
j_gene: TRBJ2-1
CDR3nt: TGTGCCAGCAGGGCACTAGCGGGGGGGTTCAATGAGCAGTTCTTC
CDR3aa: CASRALAGGFNEQFF

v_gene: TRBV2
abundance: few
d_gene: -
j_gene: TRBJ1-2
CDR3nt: TGTGCCAGCAGTGATTCGGGTTCGCTTGGTGGCTACACCTTC
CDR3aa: CASSDSGSLGGYTF

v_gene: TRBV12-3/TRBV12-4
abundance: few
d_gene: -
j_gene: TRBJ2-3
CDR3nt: TGTGCCAGCAGTTCTAACCGACAAGCGGATACGCAGTATTTT
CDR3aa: CASSSNRQADTQYF

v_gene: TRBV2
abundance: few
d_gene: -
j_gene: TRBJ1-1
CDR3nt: TGTGCCAGCAAGATGAACACTGAAGCTTTCTTT
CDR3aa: CASKMNTEAFF

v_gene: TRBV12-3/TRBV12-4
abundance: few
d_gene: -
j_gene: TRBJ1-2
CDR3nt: TGTGCCAGCAGTTTATCAGGGGCGGCCTATGGCTACACCTTC
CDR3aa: CASSLSGAAYGYTF

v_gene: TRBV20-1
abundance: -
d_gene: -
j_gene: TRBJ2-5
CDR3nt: TGCAGTGCTAGAGGGGACTTTCAAGAGACCCAGTACTTC
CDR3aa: CSARGDFQETQYF

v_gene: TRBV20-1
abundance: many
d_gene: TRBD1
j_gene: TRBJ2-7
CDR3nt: TGCAGTGCTAGAAGGACAGGTGAAAGCTACGAGCAGTACTTC
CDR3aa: CSARRTGESYEQYF

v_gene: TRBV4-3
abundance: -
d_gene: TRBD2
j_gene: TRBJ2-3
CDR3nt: TGCGCCAGCAGCCAAGAGCTAGCGGCCCCGGATACGCAGTATTTT
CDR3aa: CASSQELAAPDTQYF

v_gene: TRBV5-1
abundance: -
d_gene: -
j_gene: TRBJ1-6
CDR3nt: TGCGCCAGCAGCTTGGCCTGGGACACAAGCTCCTATAATTCACCCCTCCACTTT
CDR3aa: CASSLAWDTSSYNSPLHF

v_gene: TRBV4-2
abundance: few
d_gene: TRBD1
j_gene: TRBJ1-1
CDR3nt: TGTGCCAGCAGTCAAGACAGGGGGTACACTGAAGCTTTCTTT
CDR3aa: CASSQDRGYTEAFF

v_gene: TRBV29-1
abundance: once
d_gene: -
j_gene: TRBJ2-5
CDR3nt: TGCAGCGTCGAAACAGGGGCGGGGGAGACCCAGTACTTC
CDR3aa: CSVETGAGETQYF

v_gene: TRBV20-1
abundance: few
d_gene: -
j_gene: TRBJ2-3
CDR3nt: TGCAGTGCTAGAGATCCGAGGACTAACACAGATACGCAGTATTTT
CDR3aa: CSARDPRTNTDTQYF

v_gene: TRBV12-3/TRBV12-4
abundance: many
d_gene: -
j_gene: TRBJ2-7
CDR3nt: TGTGCCAGCAGTTTAGGGGTCAGGGGCGGGGAGCAGTACTTC
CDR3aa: CASSLGVRGGEQYF

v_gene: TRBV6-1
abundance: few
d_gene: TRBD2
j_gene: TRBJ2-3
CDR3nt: TGTGCCAGCAGCAGGGGACTAGCAGTGTCAGATACGCAGTATTTT
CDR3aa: CASSRGLAVSDTQYF

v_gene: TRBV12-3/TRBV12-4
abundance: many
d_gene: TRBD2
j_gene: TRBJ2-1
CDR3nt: TGTGCCAGCAGTCTAAGCGGGGGGGCCTACAATGAGCAGTTCTTC
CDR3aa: CASSLSGGAYNEQFF

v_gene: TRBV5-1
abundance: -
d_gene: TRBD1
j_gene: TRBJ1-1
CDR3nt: TGCGCCAGCAGCTTGACAGGGGAGAAGACTGAAGCTTTCTTT
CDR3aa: CASSLTGEKTEAFF

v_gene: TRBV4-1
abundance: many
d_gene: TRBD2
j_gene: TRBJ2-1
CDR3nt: TGCGCCAGCAGCCAAGGACCCGGGACTACCCTCTACAATGAGCAGTTCTTC
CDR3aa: CASSQGPGTTLYNEQFF

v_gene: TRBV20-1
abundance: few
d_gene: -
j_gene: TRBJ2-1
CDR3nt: TGCAGTGCTAGAGTGATCTCTCGGGAGAAGGATTACAATGAGCAGTTCTTC
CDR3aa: CSARVISREKDYNEQFF

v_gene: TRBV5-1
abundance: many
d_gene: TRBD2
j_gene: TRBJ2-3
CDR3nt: TGCGCCAGCAGCACAACAGGGGGCAAACTAGCGGGGGGCAGAGATACGCAGTATTTT
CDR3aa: CASSTTGGKLAGGRDTQYF

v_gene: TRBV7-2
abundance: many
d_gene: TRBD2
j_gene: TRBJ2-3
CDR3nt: TGTGCCAGCAGCCCCCAAGCGGGGGCGAAAGATACGCAGTATTTT
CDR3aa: CASSPQAGAKDTQYF

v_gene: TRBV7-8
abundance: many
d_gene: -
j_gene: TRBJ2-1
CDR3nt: TGTGCCAGCAGCTTAGGGGACCCAAACAATGAGCAGTTCTTC
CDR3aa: CASSLGDPNNEQFF

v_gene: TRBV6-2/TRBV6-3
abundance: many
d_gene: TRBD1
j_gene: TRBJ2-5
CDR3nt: TGTGCCAGCAGTCCATGGGACAGAGATGCACGGCCTAGGTCGGAGACCCAGTACTTC
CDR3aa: CASSPWDRDARPRSETQYF

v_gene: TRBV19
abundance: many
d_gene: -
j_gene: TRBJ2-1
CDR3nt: TGTGCCAGCAGCTGGGCTGGGGGTCAGGATGAGCAGTTCTTC
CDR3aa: CASSWAGGQDEQFF

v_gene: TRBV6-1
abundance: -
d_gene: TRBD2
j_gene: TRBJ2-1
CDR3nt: TGTGCCAGCAGGCGACTAGCGGGGACTTCCTACAATGAGCAGTTCTTC
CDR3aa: CASRRLAGTSYNEQFF

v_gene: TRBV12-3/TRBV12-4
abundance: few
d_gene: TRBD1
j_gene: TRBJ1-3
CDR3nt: TGTGCCAGCAGTTTGCTGGACAGGGCGACCATATATTTT
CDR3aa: CASSLLDRATIYF

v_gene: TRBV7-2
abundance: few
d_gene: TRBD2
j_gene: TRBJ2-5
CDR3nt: TGTGCCAGCAGCCCCCAAGGACTAGCGGAGACCCAGTACTTC
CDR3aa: CASSPQGLAETQYF

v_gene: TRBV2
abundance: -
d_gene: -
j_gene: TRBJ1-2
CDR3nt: TGTGCCAGCAGTGAAGCTGAGTACAGGGCCAATGGCTACACCTTC
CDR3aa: CASSEAEYRANGYTF

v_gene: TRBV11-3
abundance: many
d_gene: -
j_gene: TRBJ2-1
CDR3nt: TGTGCCAGCAGTAACAGGGTCAATGAGCAGTTCTTC
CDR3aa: CASSNRVNEQFF

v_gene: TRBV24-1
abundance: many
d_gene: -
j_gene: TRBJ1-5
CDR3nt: TGTGCCACCTCTAGGGATGGCAATCAGCCCCAGCATTTT
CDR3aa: CATSRDGNQPQHF

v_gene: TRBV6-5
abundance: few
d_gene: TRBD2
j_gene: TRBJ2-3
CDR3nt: TGTGCCAGCAGTTACAGGTGGGAGGGAGATACGCAGTATTTT
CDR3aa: CASSYRWEGDTQYF

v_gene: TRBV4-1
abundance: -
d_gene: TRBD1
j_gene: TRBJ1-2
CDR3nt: TGCGCCAGCAGCTTCCGGGACAGCGCTAACTATGGCTACACCTTC
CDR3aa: CASSFRDSANYGYTF

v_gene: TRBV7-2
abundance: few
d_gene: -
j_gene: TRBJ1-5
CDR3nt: TGTGCCAGCAGCTTATCTTTCCCAGGGATCAATCAGCCCCAGCATTTT
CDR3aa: CASSLSFPGINQPQHF

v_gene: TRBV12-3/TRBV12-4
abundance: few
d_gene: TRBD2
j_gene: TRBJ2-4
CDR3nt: TGTGCCAGCAGCCATGGCGGGCTAGCGGGGTTATGGGGGGACAAAAACATTCAGTACTTC
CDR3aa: CASSHGGLAGLWGDKNIQYF

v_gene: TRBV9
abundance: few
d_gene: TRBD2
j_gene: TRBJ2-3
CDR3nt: TGTGCCAGCAACGGGGGGGTCACAGATACGCAGTATTTT
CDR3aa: CASNGGVTDTQYF

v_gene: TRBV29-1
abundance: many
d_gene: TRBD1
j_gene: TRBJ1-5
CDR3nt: TGCAGCGTAAGGGGGCAGGGGGACCATCAGCCCCAGCATTTT
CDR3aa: CSVRGQGDHQPQHF

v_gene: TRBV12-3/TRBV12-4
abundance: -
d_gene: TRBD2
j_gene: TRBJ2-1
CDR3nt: TGTGCCAGCAGCTCACGGCGGACTAGCACACGCAATGAGCAGTTCTTC
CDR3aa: CASSSRRTSTRNEQFF

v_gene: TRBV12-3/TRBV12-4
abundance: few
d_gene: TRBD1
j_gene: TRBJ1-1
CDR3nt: TGTGCCAGCAGACGGACAGGGGGCACTGAAGCTTTCTTT
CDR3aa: CASRRTGGTEAFF

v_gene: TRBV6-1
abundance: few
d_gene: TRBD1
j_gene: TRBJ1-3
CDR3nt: TGTGCCAGCATTCGGACAGGGGGCGAGTTTGCAGGAAACACCATATATTTT
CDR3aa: CASIRTGGEFAGNTIYF

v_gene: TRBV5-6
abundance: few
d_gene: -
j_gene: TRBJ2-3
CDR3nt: TGTGCCAGCAGCTTGCTCCACCAGGGGAGCACAGACACGCAGTATTTT
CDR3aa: CASSLLHQGSTDTQYF